The 5 T cell receptor beta chains presented below share a single source sample, sequenced in a study of cytomegalovirus exposure and HLA in healthy donors. PCR involved 60 Vbeta and 13 Jbeta primers. Clones were read by immunoSEQ multiplex PCR, and TCRdb kept only the in-frame ones, dropping some. This sample's table reports 30,000 to 40,000 clones. Input material: PBMCs. The receptors shown here come from a man in his forties or fifties in good health and CMV-seropositive.

The gene calls are TRBV7-9 and TRBJ1-2; TRBD1 matches 11 bases. CDR1 and CDR2 from the germline V gene are SEHNR and FQNEAQ (reference sequence). This CDR3 has 14 amino acids. J lost 5 bases, V lost 4 bases, and 3 bases had no gene match. The CDR3 is CASSSGQGAYGYTF. CDR3 nucleotide sequence: TGTGCCAGCAGCTCCGGACAGGGGGCATATGGCTACACCTTC. Variable domain in full (rest from reference TRBV7-9 and TRBJ1-2): DTGVSQNPRHKITKRGQNVTFRCDPISEHNRLYWYRQTLGQGPEFLTYFQNEAQLEKSRLLSDRFSAERPKGSFSTLEIQRTEQGDSAMYLCASSSGQGAYGYTFGSGTRLTVV.

The chain combines TRBV6-1 with TRBJ2-2; D call uncertain. CDR1 and CDR2 from the germline V gene are MNHNS and SASEGT. This CDR3 is 12 amino acids long. V lost 3 bases and J 6 bases, leaving 5 bases between the germline ends. CDR3 coding DNA: TGTGCCAGCAGTGACTACGCCGGGGAGCTGTTTTTT. Translating it yields CASSDYAGELFF.

The rearrangement links TRBV14 to TRBJ1-2; D is unclear. The germline V gene has CDR1 SGHDN and CDR2 FVKESK. CDR3 length equals 15 residues. Trimming left V 0 bases short and J 4 bases short, with 12 bases between. Written as DNA, the CDR3 is TGTGCCAGCAGCCAAGATAGTGGGAGAATCTATGGCTACACCTTC. As protein: CASSQDSGRIYGYTF.

V gene TRBV5-1 combines with J gene TRBJ1-1, with TRBD1 as a possible D gene (6 bases). Trimming took 0 bases from V and 3 from J, leaving 21 bases between them. Per germline, CDR1 SGHRS and CDR2 YFSETQ. The CDR3 runs to 18 residues. The CDR3 DNA is TGCGCCAGCAGCTTGGAGGACGGCTTTTGGGGGCAGGACACTGAAGCTTTCTTT. Protein sequence: CASSLEDGFWGQDTEAFF.

The chain employs TRBV10-3 and TRBJ2-3; TRBD2 aligns across 10 bases. J gave up 0 bases and V 5 bases, and 2 bases lay outside the gene matches. CDR1 and CDR2 (germline): ENHRY, SYGVKD. The CDR3 sequence is 15 residues long. The CDR3 reads CAISRTSGSTDTQYF. The CDR3 region has the DNA TGTGCCATCAGTCGGACTAGCGGCAGCACAGATACGCAGTATTTT.